This T cell receptor (beta chain) was observed in a study of vaccination effects on CD4 cells after COVID-19. This table comes from immunoSEQ multiplex PCR, and its TCRdb copy is limited to in-frame clones, with some not included. The data hold 20,000 to 25,000 clones, with around 76% observed a single time. Points from the study as a whole: Marked contraction was observed in infection-induced and vaccine-induced clones late after vaccination.

The ViraFEST assay expanded antigen-specific CD4+ T cells with viral peptide pools before sequencing. Following culture for roughly 10 days, CD4+ T cells were isolated. According to the study, vaccine recipients showed no prior SARS-CoV-2 infection and negative nucleocapsid antibodies. About 2.1 million PBMC were placed in each well, which was supplemented with approximately 9.7 IU/ml IL-2 and 7.5 to 10 ug/ml peptides. The authors replaced half the medium with IL-2 medium on days 3 and 7. In regard to this clone: Antigen unknown.

The germline V and J ends were trimmed by 0 bases and 2 bases, with 7 bases remaining between them. In germline, CDR1 is LGHDT, CDR2 YNNKEL (reference sequence). The CDR3 runs to 15 residues. The chain joins TRBV3-1 (or the pseudogene TRBV3-2) to TRBJ2-2; no definite D call. Sequenced here: CD4+ T cells from PBMCs cultured with HCoV-NL63 spike peptides, sampled before COVID-19 vaccination. The receptor comes from a human donor who received a COVID-19 vaccine. The CDR3 is CASSQEMVNTGELFF. The CDR3 DNA reads TGTGCCAGCAGCCAAGAGATGGTAAACACCGGGGAGCTGTTTTTT.